The T cell receptor beta chain under discussion was sequenced for a study of OX40 agonist ivuxolimab in advanced cancers. The assay was immunoSEQ multiplex PCR, and TCRdb's table has in-frame clones only and misses some. The sample yields approximately 60,000 clones, 81% seen once. Trimming cost V 7 bases and J 10 bases, with 16 bases left between them. The CDR3 loop spans 12 amino acids. Germline assignment: CDR1 SNHLY and CDR2 FYNNEI. Here the sequenced sample was CD4+ or CD8+ T cells sorted from blood, taken in a trial of the OX40 agonist ivuxolimab. The clonotype comes from an adult with an advanced solid tumor such as melanoma, head and neck, liver or kidney cancer. V gene TRBV2 combines with J gene TRBJ1-1; D might be TRBD1 (6 bases). CDR3 region: CASKVLQGRAFF. In nucleotides, the CDR3 is TGTGCCAGCAAGGTCCTACAGGGACGAGCTTTCTTT.